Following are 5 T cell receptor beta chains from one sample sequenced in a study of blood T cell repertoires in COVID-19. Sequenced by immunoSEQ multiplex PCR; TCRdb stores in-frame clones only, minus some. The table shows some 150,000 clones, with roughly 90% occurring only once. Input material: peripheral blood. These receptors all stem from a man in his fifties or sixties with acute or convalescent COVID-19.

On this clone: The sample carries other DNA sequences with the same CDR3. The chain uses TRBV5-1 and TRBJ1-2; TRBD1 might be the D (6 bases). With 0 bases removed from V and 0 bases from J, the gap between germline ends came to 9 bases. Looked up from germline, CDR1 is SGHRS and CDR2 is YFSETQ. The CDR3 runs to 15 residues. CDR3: CASSLDAGANYGYTF. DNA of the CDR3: TGCGCCAGCAGCTTGGACGCAGGGGCTAACTATGGCTACACCTTC.

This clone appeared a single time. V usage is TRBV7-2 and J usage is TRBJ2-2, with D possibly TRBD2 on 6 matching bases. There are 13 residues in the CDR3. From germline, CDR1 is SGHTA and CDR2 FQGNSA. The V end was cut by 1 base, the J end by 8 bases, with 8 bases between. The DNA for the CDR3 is TGTGCCAGCAGCTTAGTGGAGGGTGGGGAGCTGTTTTTT. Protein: CASSLVEGGELFF.

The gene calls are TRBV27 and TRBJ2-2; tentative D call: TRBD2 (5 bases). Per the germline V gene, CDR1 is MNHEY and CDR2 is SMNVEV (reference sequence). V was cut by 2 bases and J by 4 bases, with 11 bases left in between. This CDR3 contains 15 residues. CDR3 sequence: CASSLPEAGTGELFF. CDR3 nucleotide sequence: TGTGCCAGCAGTTTACCGGAGGCGGGCACCGGGGAGCTGTTTTTT.

CDR3 loop: CASSPVTSGGAKEQFF. In DNA, the CDR3 is TGTGCCAGCAGTCCTGTAACTAGCGGGGGGGCTAAGGAGCAGTTCTTC. V usage is TRBV6-6 and J usage is TRBJ2-1; 13 positions match TRBD2. The CDR3 spans 16 residues. The J segment lost 10 bases and the V segment lost 5 bases, leaving 11 bases of the junction unmatched. The germline CDR1 and CDR2 sequences are MNHNY and SVGAGI (reference sequence).

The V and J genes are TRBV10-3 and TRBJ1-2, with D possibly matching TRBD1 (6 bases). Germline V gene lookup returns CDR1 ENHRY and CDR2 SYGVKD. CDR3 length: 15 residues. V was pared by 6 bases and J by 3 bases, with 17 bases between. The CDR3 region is CAIRNPSGVDYGYTF. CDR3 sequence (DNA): TGTGCCATCAGGAATCCTTCAGGGGTCGACTATGGCTACACCTTC.